These 10 T cell receptor beta chains originate from one sample sequenced in a study of beta chain features in type 1 diabetes. Expressed TCRB transcripts were sequenced after all isolated RNA was converted to cDNA. Clones were read by immunoSEQ multiplex PCR, and TCRdb kept only the in-frame ones, dropping some. The data hold about 330,000 clones, with 8% to 13% observed a single time. Sequencing input: naive CD4+ T cells from blood. All receptors come from a woman in her 30s in good health.

There are a few counts of this clone. V is TRBV6-6 and J is TRBJ2-3; D is possibly TRBD1 (5 bases). Germline CDR1 is MNHNY and CDR2 is SVGAGI (reference sequence). This CDR3 comprises 15 residues. V lost 2 bases, J lost 1 base, and 10 bases lay in between. CDR3: CASSYDSTGTDTQYF. The CDR3 DNA sequence: TGTGCCAGCAGTTACGACAGTACGGGCACAGATACGCAGTATTTT.

This chain uses TRBV7-2 with TRBJ2-3, with D maybe TRBD2 (6 bases). There are 15 residues in the CDR3. The germline CDR1 and CDR2 sequences are SGHTA and FQGNSA. V was cut by 5 bases and J by 4 bases, with 16 bases left in between. CDR3 amino acids: CASSQNIGSSDTQYF. The DNA of the CDR3 is TGTGCCAGCAGCCAAAACATCGGGAGTTCAGATACGCAGTATTTT.

This clone was found a few times. This chain connects TRBV20-1 to TRBJ2-5, with 8 bases matching TRBD2. The CDR3 sequence is 11 residues long. Germline V gene lookup returns CDR1 DFQATT and CDR2 SNEGSKA (reference sequence). CDR3 sequence: CKSGSGETQYF. The CDR3 region has the DNA TGCAAAAGCGGGAGTGGCGAGACCCAGTACTTC.

This clone was found a few times. The gene calls are TRBV15 and TRBJ2-7, with D maybe TRBD2 (7 bases). CDR3 length: 15 amino acids. Germline CDR1 LNHNV, CDR2 YYDKDF (reference sequence). V was clipped by 5 bases and J by 0 bases, with 14 bases between them. DNA of the CDR3: TGTGCCACCAGCCTGGGGGGGCCCTCCTCCTACGAGCAGTACTTC. Encoded protein: CATSLGGPSSYEQYF.

This clone was recorded a few times. The chain is built from TRBV18 and TRBJ2-2, with a possible D match to TRBD1 (6 bases). V was clipped by 1 base and J by 4 bases, with 7 bases between them. CDR3 length: 14 amino acids. Germline values: CDR1 KGHSH, CDR2 LQKENI. Written as DNA, the CDR3 is TGTGCCAGCTCACCACTACAGGGCACCGGGGAGCTGTTTTTT. Translated, it gives CASSPLQGTGELFF.

There are a few counts of this clone. V gene TRBV6-5 combines with J gene TRBJ2-7; 7 nucleotides align to TRBD2. The CDR3 has 14 amino acids. The V gene end was trimmed by 6 bases and the J gene end by 2 bases; junction bases not matched to a gene: 7. Germline lookup yields CDR1 MNHEY and CDR2 SVGAGI. This chain's CDR3 is CASRGEGRAYEQYF. The CDR3, as DNA: TGTGCCAGCAGGGGTGAGGGGAGGGCCTACGAGCAGTACTTC.

This clone was picked up a small number of times. This chain links TRBV7-2 with TRBJ2-1; no firm D call. CDR3 size: 12 residues. Deletions cut 6 bases from V and 6 bases from J, with 9 bases between. Germline assignment: CDR1 SGHTA and CDR2 FQGNSA. DNA of the CDR3: TGTGCCAGCAGGCCTAGTTTCAATGAGCAGTTCTTC. Translation: CASRPSFNEQFF.

This chain uses TRBV9 with TRBJ1-2; D is perhaps TRBD1 (5 bases). The germline V gene has CDR1 SGDLS and CDR2 YYNGEE. CDR3 length: 14 amino acids. The germline V and J ends were trimmed by 4 bases and 6 bases, with 16 bases remaining between them. CDR3 sequence reads: CASSPRDFANGYTF. CDR3 bases: TGTGCCAGCAGCCCTCGGGACTTCGCGAATGGCTACACCTTC.

The chain links TRBV15 to TRBJ2-7; D possibly corresponds to TRBD2 (5 bases). Trimming took off 8 bases at V and 2 bases at J, with 16 bases between the two ends. The CDR3 totals 14 residues. Germline V gene lookup returns CDR1 LNHNV and CDR2 YYDKDF (reference sequence). The CDR3: CATLRGGAAYEQYF. The DNA of the CDR3 is TGTGCCACCCTTCGCGGAGGTGCGGCCTACGAGCAGTACTTC.

There are a few counts of this clone. The chain joins TRBV28 to TRBJ2-1; 8 positions match TRBD2. Germline loops: CDR1 MDHEN, CDR2 SYDVKM. This CDR3 has 15 residues. The ends lost 2 bases at V and 7 bases at J; junction bases unmatched: 7. CDR3 residues: CASSLPQRELNEQFF. The CDR3 region has the DNA TGTGCCAGCAGTTTACCCCAGCGGGAGTTGAATGAGCAGTTCTTC.